This is a list of T cell receptor beta chains from one sample in a study of blood T cell repertoires in COVID-19. Assay used: immunoSEQ multiplex PCR; TCRdb lists only in-frame clones, some missing. This table has approximately 46,000 clones, 85% appearing once. Sequencing was performed on peripheral blood. The receptors originated from a woman aged 70-85 years in a cohort sampled during active COVID-19. Both conserved end residues are part of each CDR3. Each record gives: D gene, V gene, clone size, J gene, CDR3 DNA, CDR3 protein. D genes are given only for firm matches. Size is omitted from some rows. Given values are once, few, many or a class for expanded clones.

>TRBD1|TRBV2|once|TRBJ1-2
TGTGCCAGCCAGACCCCACAGGGGAACTATGGCTACACCTTC
CASQTPQGNYGYTF
>.|TRBV20-1|.|TRBJ2-1
TGCAGTGCTAGTCGGGGGTCTAATGAGCAGTTCTTC
CSASRGSNEQFF
>TRBD1|TRBV9|once|TRBJ2-1
TGTGCCAGCAGCTTAAACTCGGACAGGGACAATGAGCAGTTCTTC
CASSLNSDRDNEQFF
>.|TRBV27|.|TRBJ2-7
TGTGCCAGCAGTTCCGGGTCTGCCTACGAGCAGTACTTC
CASSSGSAYEQYF
>TRBD2|TRBV5-1|once|TRBJ2-7
TGCGCCAGCAGCTTGGTCAGCGGGAGCTCCTACGAGCAGTACTTC
CASSLVSGSSYEQYF
>TRBD2|TRBV11-2|.|TRBJ2-1
TGTGCCAGCAGCTTAGGGACTAGCGGGAGGGAGCAGTTCTTC
CASSLGTSGREQFF
>.|TRBV19|.|TRBJ2-7
TGTGCCAGTAGTATAGCTCAGAACTCCTACGAGCAGTACTTC
CASSIAQNSYEQYF
>TRBD2|TRBV27|.|TRBJ2-5
TGTGCCAGCAAGTTAGCGGGAGCGGGCGAGACCCAGTACTTC
CASKLAGAGETQYF
>TRBD1|TRBV2|.|TRBJ1-4
TGTGCCAGCAGCACCTTTCGGGACAGGAAATTTTTT
CASSTFRDRKFF
>.|TRBV7-3|.|TRBJ2-7
TGTGCCAGCAGCTTAAAAGGGCAGGGCGAGACATACGAGCAGTACTTC
CASSLKGQGETYEQYF
>.|TRBV24-1|.|TRBJ2-1
TGTGCCACCAGTGACCTGACCCCTCGGGAGGAGCAGTTCTTC
CATSDLTPREEQFF
>.|TRBV21-1|.|TRBJ1-1
TGTGCCAGCCGAGGTCCGGGCAAACAGGGGGGCACTGAAGCTTTCTTT
CASRGPGKQGGTEAFF
>.|TRBV6-5|.|TRBJ1-2
TGTGCCAGCTACTCCCGGGCAGGGGACGGCTACACCTTC
CASYSRAGDGYTF
>TRBD2|TRBV5-6|.|TRBJ2-1
TGTGCCAGCAGCCCGCTCCGAACTAGCGGGTCCTACAATGAGCAGTTCTTC
CASSPLRTSGSYNEQFF
>TRBD2|TRBV19|.|TRBJ2-1
TGTGCCAGTAGTGAGCCTAGCGGCTACAATGAGCAGTTCTTC
CASSEPSGYNEQFF
>TRBD2|TRBV18|.|TRBJ2-3
TGTGCCAGCTCACCACCGGGACTAGCGGGAGATACGCAGTATTTT
CASSPPGLAGDTQYF
>TRBD1|TRBV30|.|TRBJ1-3
TGTGCCTGGAGCCGGGACAGGGCATTCGGAAACACCATATATTTT
CAWSRDRAFGNTIYF
>.|TRBV29-1|.|TRBJ2-7
TGCAGCGTTCTGTCAGGGGACAACTACGAGCAGTACTTC
CSVLSGDNYEQYF
>TRBD2|TRBV5-6|.|TRBJ2-7
TGTGCCAGCAGCTTGTGGGGGGGCTACGAGCAGTACTTC
CASSLWGGYEQYF
>.|TRBV5-1|.|TRBJ2-5
TGCGCCAGCAGCTTGGCCACAGCGGCAGAGACCCAGTACTTC
CASSLATAAETQYF
>.|TRBV28|once|TRBJ2-7
TGTGCCAGCAGTTTACGACGGGAAGCCTACGAGCAGTACTTC
CASSLRREAYEQYF
>.|TRBV28|.|TRBJ1-5
TGTGCCAGCAGACGACAGCTCACCCAGCATTTT
CASRRQLTQHF
>TRBD1|TRBV5-1|.|TRBJ1-1
TGCGCCAGCAGCTCAGGGGGCAATGAAGCTTTCTTT
CASSSGGNEAFF
>.|TRBV7-2|.|TRBJ2-2
TGTGCCAGCAGCCCGCAGGTCACCGGGGAGCTGTTTTTT
CASSPQVTGELFF
>TRBD1|TRBV7-9|.|TRBJ1-5
TGTGCCAGCAGCTTAGGGGGACAGGGGGCACCCCAGCATTTT
CASSLGGQGAPQHF
>TRBD2|TRBV5-1|.|TRBJ2-3
TGCGCCAGCAGCGAGGGACTAGCGGGAGGAACAGATACGCAGTATTTT
CASSEGLAGGTDTQYF
>TRBD2|TRBV18|.|TRBJ2-7
TGTGCCAGCTCCCCAAACGGACTAGCGGCCGCCTACGAGCAGTACTTC
CASSPNGLAAAYEQYF
>.|TRBV12-3/TRBV12-4|.|TRBJ1-2
TGTGCCAGCAGTTCAGGGGACTATGGCTACACCTTC
CASSSGDYGYTF
>TRBD1|TRBV5-4|.|TRBJ1-1
TGTGCCAGCAGCTGGACCGGGACAGACGAAGCTTTCTTT
CASSWTGTDEAFF
>.|TRBV4-1|.|TRBJ1-5
TGCGCCAGCAGCCCTCCAGGTAACAATCAGCCCCAGCATTTT
CASSPPGNNQPQHF
>.|TRBV6-5|.|TRBJ2-1
TGTGCCACCCGTCGAGGGAACAATGAGCAGTTCTTC
CATRRGNNEQFF
>.|TRBV18|.|TRBJ2-1
TGTGCCAGCTCACCGGCTCGGGGGTCCCCCTACAATGAGCAGTTCTTC
CASSPARGSPYNEQFF
>TRBD1|TRBV3-1/TRBV3-2|.|TRBJ1-1
TGTGCCAGCAGAGATAACAGGGGGACTGAAGCTTTCTTT
CASRDNRGTEAFF
>TRBD2|TRBV28|.|TRBJ2-3
TGTGCCAGCAGTTCCCCCACTAGCGGGAAAACAGATACGCAGTATTTT
CASSSPTSGKTDTQYF
>TRBD1|TRBV10-2|.|TRBJ2-3
TGCGCCAGCAACGTACAGGGGGCCGCAGATACGCAGTATTTT
CASNVQGAADTQYF
>.|TRBV7-9|.|TRBJ2-2
TGTGCCAGCAGCTTAGACTTAACCGGGGAGCTGTTTTTT
CASSLDLTGELFF
>TRBD1|TRBV7-9|.|TRBJ1-4
TGTGCCAGCAGCTCACGACAGGGGAGAGGAGAAAAACTGTTTTTT
CASSSRQGRGEKLFF
>TRBD2|TRBV7-9|.|TRBJ2-3
TGTGCCAGCAGCTTCGGGACTAGCGGCACAGATACGCAGTATTTT
CASSFGTSGTDTQYF
>.|TRBV6-5|.|TRBJ2-5
TGTGCCAGCCAGTACCAAGAGACCCAGTACTTC
CASQYQETQYF
>.|TRBV20-1|.|TRBJ2-7
TGCAGTGCTAGTTCCCCTCTAGCAACCGAGCAGTACTTC
CSASSPLATEQYF
>.|TRBV30|.|TRBJ1-2
TGTGCCTGGAGTCCAGGGTCAGGGGCTGATGGCTACACCTTC
CAWSPGSGADGYTF
>.|TRBV5-1|.|TRBJ1-5
TGCGCCAGCAGCCCAGGGGACGAAAATCAGCCCCAGCATTTT
CASSPGDENQPQHF
>.|TRBV29-1|once|TRBJ2-3
TGCAGCGTTGAGCGCACGACGGGGACAGATACGCAGTATTTT
CSVERTTGTDTQYF
>TRBD2|TRBV7-2|.|TRBJ2-1
TGTGCCAGCAGGTACGCCGGGACTAGCGGGAGGGCCCAGTTCTTC
CASRYAGTSGRAQFF
>TRBD2|TRBV5-1|.|TRBJ2-5
TGCGCCAGCAGCGACCCCCGACTAGCGGGAGGGCAAGAGACCCAGTACTTC
CASSDPRLAGGQETQYF
>.|TRBV12-3/TRBV12-4|.|TRBJ1-3
TGTGCCAGCAGTTTCGGCTCTGGAAACACCATATATTTT
CASSFGSGNTIYF
>.|TRBV6-6|.|TRBJ1-4
TGTGCCAGCACTTTACAGGGAACTAATGAAAAACTGTTTTTT
CASTLQGTNEKLFF
>.|TRBV12-1|.|TRBJ1-5
TGTGCCAGCAGCTCCCAGGGGGAGGGCAATCAGCCCCAGCATTTT
CASSSQGEGNQPQHF
>.|TRBV11-2|.|TRBJ1-5
TGTGCCAGCAGCTTGGGAGGGCTCGTGGGTCAGCCCCAGCATTTT
CASSLGGLVGQPQHF
>TRBD1|TRBV7-2|.|TRBJ2-1
TGTGCCAGCAGTGTTACAGGGACAGGGACCAATGAGCAGTTCTTC
CASSVTGTGTNEQFF
>.|TRBV28|once|TRBJ2-1
TGTGCCAGCAGTTCCACAGGCAATGAGCAGTTCTTC
CASSSTGNEQFF
>.|TRBV6-5|.|TRBJ2-3
TGTGCCAGCAGTTATGGGAGACCATCGAGCACAGATACGCAGTATTTT
CASSYGRPSSTDTQYF
>TRBD2|TRBV4-3|once|TRBJ2-7
TGCGCCAGCAGCTCACAGCGGGGGAGTTCCTACGAGCAGTACTTC
CASSSQRGSSYEQYF
>TRBD1|TRBV19|once|TRBJ2-5
TGTGCCAGTAGTATGGGGACAGGGGTCGAGACCCAGTACTTC
CASSMGTGVETQYF
>TRBD2|TRBV7-6|.|TRBJ2-1
TGTGCCAGCAGCTTAGGAGGCGGGAGGCGGTCGAATGAGCAGTTCTTC
CASSLGGGRRSNEQFF